The next 3 T cell receptor beta chains were all read from a single sample in a study of T-cell reconstitution after alpha-beta-depleted transplantation in children. TCRbeta library construction was performed incorporating unique molecular identifiers. Each CDR3 protein gets one entry after TCRdb re-called the PCR reads with MiXCR. The sample contains 300,000 or so distinct CDR3 sequences, over 8% of which appear only once. This specimen consisted of PBMCs from the stem cell graft donor, obtained from the stem cell graft. The receptor source for this set is a human donor who donated a stem cell graft to a child with SCID.

V is TRBV5-6 and J is TRBJ2-1; D assignment may be TRBD1 or TRBD2 (5 bases each). Germline assignment: CDR1 SGHDT and CDR2 YYEEEE. V was trimmed by 2 bases and J by 7 bases, leaving 10 bases between them. CDR3 size: 13 residues. The CDR3 sequence is CASSLIWGNEQFF. The CDR3 DNA reads as TGTGCCAGCAGCTTAATATGGGGGAATGAGCAGTTCTTC.

The V and J genes are TRBV27 and TRBJ2-5; possibly TRBD1 for D (5 bases). V was trimmed by 3 bases and J by 4 bases, leaving 12 bases between them. Germline loops: CDR1 MNHEY, CDR2 SMNVEV (reference sequence). The CDR3 runs to 14 residues. Here the CDR3 DNA reads TGTGCCAGCAGTTTTAGGGGCTCTGGAGAGACCCAGTACTTC. This encodes CASSFRGSGETQYF.

The chain employs TRBV7-3 and TRBJ2-3, with TRBD1 identical over 7 bases. In germline, CDR1 is SGHTA, CDR2 FQGTGA. This CDR3 has 15 residues. J gave up 1 base and V 2 bases, and 3 bases lay outside the gene matches. The CDR3 DNA reads TGTGCCAGCAGCTTAGTAGGGGGCGGCACAGATACGCAGTATTTT. The encoded protein is CASSLVGGGTDTQYF.